This T cell receptor (beta chain) was identified during a study of T cell repertoires in cytomegalovirus infection. Study information: Selection of CMV epitopes for the study included recently identified HLA-C-restricted and well-studied HLA-B-restricted ones.

Findings of the study overall: CMV-specific TCR beta clonotypes restricted by HLA-C were the ones dominating the ex vivo response.

Ten or more counts support this clonotype. The antigen is undetermined. The germline CDR1 and CDR2 sequences are SGHTA and FQGNSA. V lost 1 base and J lost 2, with 12 bases in between. The CDR3 consists of 16 residues. TCRdb recomputed calls from the reads with MiXCR, one row per CDR3 protein. Counted here are a few hundred thousand distinct CDR3 sequences, roughly a fifth occurring once; the ten biggest clones make up under 25%. This chain joins TRBV7-2 and TRBJ1-3, with D maybe TRBD1 (5 bases). Sequenced material: cultured PBMCs, taken from culture after CMV antigen stimulation. This TCR was recovered from a human donor in good health (CMV status not recorded). Some clones in this sample may be carry-over from other donors' samples. The CDR3 region has the DNA TGTGCCAGCAGCTTAGAAGGGGCGCTTACTGGAAACACCATATATTTT. Residues: CASSLEGALTGNTIYF.